This TCR beta chain was recovered during a study of CXCR3-negative and CXCR3-positive naive CD8 T cells. Study results and limitations: TRBV-TRBJ usage matched between naive CXCR3-negative and CXCR3-positive cells but not between memory cells. Memory CD8+ cells showed much lower diversity, while both naive subsets were comparably high.

All TRB cDNA libraries came from 5' RACE performed with UMI labels. TCRdb re-called the 5' RACE reads and catalogs CDR3 proteins one per entry, DNA excluded. Here the sample table reports 45,000 to 55,000 distinct CDR3 sequences. Every CD8+ subset sample held some 300,000 flow-sorted cells, done in triplicate. On this clonotype: Its antigen is not known.

The CDR3 runs 15 residues. Germline lookup yields CDR1 MNHEY and CDR2 SVGAGI. The TCR originated in a human donor in good health. Some clones in this sample may be carry-over from other donors' samples. V usage is TRBV6-5 and J usage is TRBJ1-6. Sequencing was performed on memory CD8+ T cells from blood. The chain's CDR3 is CASKDDSSYNSPLHF.